Below, one T cell receptor beta chain is given with its context. What it binds is not known. The data were taken from a study of T-cell memory formation after mild COVID-19. Study summary: TCR clusters were largely donor specific. Regarding the study as a whole: The SARS-CoV-2 specificity of second-wave clones reaching peak at day 37 remained unverified. Contracting CD4+ clones lay largely in CM and EM, with CD8+ ones residing in EMRA.

With constant-segment primers, 5'RACE yielded cDNA libraries of TCR alpha and TCR beta that carried sample barcodes and UMIs. TCRdb called the 5' RACE reads again in MiXCR, with one record for every CDR3 protein. The sample has about half a million distinct CDR3 sequences, around a sixth seen once. The sample comprised PBMCs or a T cell subset sorted from them (not recorded which). The source of this sequence is an adult woman who had mild COVID-19 (a few samples of this study predate the infection). Cell type and time point are not known.

CDR3 in DNA: TGCAGCGTTGGGTCCAGCGGAGCGTACAATGAGCAGTTCTTC. Its protein is CSVGSSGAYNEQFF. The genes are TRBV29-1 and TRBJ2-1, with TRBD2 as a possible D gene (5 bases). Germline values: CDR1 SQVTM, CDR2 ANQGSEA. The CDR3 covers 14 residues. Trimming took 4 bases from V and 4 from J, leaving 14 bases between them.